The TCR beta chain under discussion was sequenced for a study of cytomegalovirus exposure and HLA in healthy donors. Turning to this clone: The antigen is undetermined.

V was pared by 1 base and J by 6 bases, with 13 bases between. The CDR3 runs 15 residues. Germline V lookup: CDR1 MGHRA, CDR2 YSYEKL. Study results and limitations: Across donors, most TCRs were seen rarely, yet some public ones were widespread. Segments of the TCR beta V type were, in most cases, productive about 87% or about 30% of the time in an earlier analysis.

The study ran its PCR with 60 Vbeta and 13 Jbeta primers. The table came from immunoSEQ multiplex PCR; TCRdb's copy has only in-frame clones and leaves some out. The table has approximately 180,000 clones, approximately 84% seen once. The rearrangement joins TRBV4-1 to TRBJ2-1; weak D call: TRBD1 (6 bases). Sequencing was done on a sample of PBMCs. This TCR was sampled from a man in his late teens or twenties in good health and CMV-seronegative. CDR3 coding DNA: TGCGCCAGCAGCCAAGGCAGGGGCTATTTCAATGAGCAGTTCTTC. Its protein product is CASSQGRGYFNEQFF.